Following are 18 T cell receptor beta chains from one sample sequenced in a study of preoperative IRX-2 immunotherapy in early breast cancer. This sample's treatment: preoperative locoregional IRX-2 cytokine immunotherapy. Method: immunoSEQ multiplex PCR; TCRdb's copy keeps in-frame clones and lacks some. The sample comprises more than 25,000 clones, 75% to 85% of which are singletons, and approximately 1.3% rests with the top ten. The sequencing used lymph node tissue, collected after IRX-2 immunotherapy. These receptors were obtained from a human donor with breast cancer.

This chain connects TRBV5-1 to TRBJ2-1; 8 positions match TRBD1. J gave up 9 bases and V 0 bases, and 5 bases lay outside the gene matches. Germline V gene lookup returns CDR1 SGHRS and CDR2 YFSETQ. This CDR3 contains 14 residues. CDR3 in DNA: TGCGCCAGCAGCTTGGGGACAGGGCTTTTTGAGCAGTTCTTC. It translates to CASSLGTGLFEQFF.

The chain combines TRBV28 with TRBJ2-3; D tentatively fits TRBD1 or TRBD2 (5 bases each). This CDR3 contains 12 residues. The V end lost 5 bases, the J end lost 11 bases, and 14 bases lay between the germline ends. Germline V gene data show CDR1 as MDHEN and CDR2 as SYDVKM. Here the CDR3 DNA reads TGTGCCAGCAGTGGGGGACCGTTCGAGCAGTATTTT. Its translation: CASSGGPFEQYF.

This chain links TRBV6-8 with TRBJ2-1; D perhaps matches TRBD1 (6 bases). The CDR3 contains 14 residues. The ends were cut back, 8 bases at V and 1 base at J, with 12 bases in the middle. Per germline, CDR1 MNHGY and CDR2 SAAAGT. The CDR3 region has the DNA TGTGCCAGCTCCCGTCAGGGGTCCTACAATGAGCAGTTCTTC. Translated: CASSRQGSYNEQFF.

V gene TRBV28 combines with J gene TRBJ1-4; D gene ambiguous. The CDR3 has 13 amino acids. Trimming took off 3 bases at V and 8 bases at J, with 10 bases between the two ends. Germline lookup yields CDR1 MDHEN and CDR2 SYDVKM. For the CDR3, the DNA is TGTGCCAGCAGTTTTCCGCCTCAAGAAAAACTGTTTTTT. This sequence encodes CASSFPPQEKLFF.

For the CDR3, the DNA is TGTGCCAGCAGTTACGGGTTTGATCAGCCCCAGCATTTT. Its protein product is CASSYGFDQPQHF. The J gene is TRBJ1-5, the V gene TRBV6-8, with D uncertain. Germline V lookup: CDR1 MNHGY, CDR2 SAAAGT. CDR3 size: 13 residues. Trimming removed 2 bases from V and 5 bases from J, with 7 bases in between.

This clone was recorded once. In nucleotides, the CDR3 is TGTGCCAGCGGAGGGGCGGGGGACGTGGGGACCCAGTACTTC. This encodes CASGGAGDVGTQYF. The V call is TRBV6-8, the J call TRBJ2-5, with 7 bases lining up with TRBD2. This CDR3 spans 14 amino acids. CDR1 is MNHGY, CDR2 SAAAGT, per germline. V was clipped by 8 bases and J by 7 bases; unmatched bases: 13.

The chain couples TRBV10-3 to TRBJ1-2, with unresolved D. Germline CDR1 ENHRY, CDR2 SYGVKD. The CDR3 sequence is 16 residues long. V lost 0 bases, J lost 4 bases, and 15 bases lay in between. In DNA form, the CDR3 reads TGTGCCATCAGTGAGTCCGGAGGGAAATGGGCCTATGGCTACACCTTC. Protein: CAISESGGKWAYGYTF.

This clone was detected a few times. The chain carries TRBV19 and TRBJ2-3, with 8 bases that match TRBD2. This CDR3 has 15 amino acids. V lost 3 bases to trimming and J lost 7 bases; unmatched junction nucleotides: 9. Germline V gene sequence: CDR1 LNHDA, CDR2 SQIVND (reference sequence). CDR3 DNA: TGTGCCAGTAGTATCATCGCTAGCGGGTGGAATACGCAGTATTTT. Amino acid sequence: CASSIIASGWNTQYF.

The V gene is TRBV5-1, the J gene TRBJ2-3; 10 bases line up with TRBD2. CDR3 length: 15 residues. Unmatched junction bases numbered 1, after V lost 1 base and J lost 2 bases. Germline V gene data show CDR1 as SGHRS and CDR2 as YFSETQ. DNA for the CDR3: TGCGCCAGCAGCTTGACTAGCGGGACCACAGATACGCAGTATTTT. Translated, it gives CASSLTSGTTDTQYF.

This chain joins TRBV19 and TRBJ1-6; D ambiguous. CDR3 length: 15 amino acids. In germline, CDR1 is LNHDA, CDR2 SQIVND (reference sequence). Trimming shortened V by 1 base and J by 7 bases, and 11 bases separated the two germline ends. CDR3 sequence reads: CASSIGEKTNSPLHF. CDR3 coding DNA: TGTGCCAGTAGTATAGGGGAGAAGACGAATTCACCCCTCCACTTT. Combining the CDR3 with reference TRBV19 and TRBJ1-6 gives the whole variable domain DGGITQSPKYLFRKEGQNVTLSCEQNLNHDAMYWYRQDPGQGLRLIYYSQIVNDFQKGDIAEGYSVSREKKESFPLTVTSAQKNPTAFYLCASSIGEKTNSPLHFGNGTRLTVT.

This CDR3 reads CASSSLDSGTDTQYF. DNA of the CDR3: TGTGCCAGCAGTTCTTTGGACAGCGGCACAGATACGCAGTATTTT. This sequence joins TRBV7-6 and TRBJ2-3, with TRBD1 as a possible D gene (6 bases). The CDR3 runs 15 residues. Germline loops: CDR1 SGHVS, CDR2 FNYEAQ. Trimming stripped 6 bases from V and 1 base from J, with 14 bases between.

The V and J genes are TRBV28 and TRBJ1-2; no clear D. The germline V gene has CDR1 MDHEN and CDR2 SYDVKM. The CDR3 is 12 amino acids. The V gene lost 11 bases and the J gene lost 2 bases, with 12 bases spanning the gap. Written as DNA, the CDR3 is TGTGCCCCCGAGGCGGGGAACTATGGCTACACCTTC. Translating gives CAPEAGNYGYTF.

This clone was seen only once. V gene TRBV18 combines with J gene TRBJ1-6; the D is unclear. The V gene's germline CDR1 is KGHSH and CDR2 LQKENI. This CDR3 has 14 amino acids. V was pared by 2 bases and J by 12 bases, with 14 bases between. The CDR3 reads CASSPIRTEQPLHF. The CDR3 DNA is TGTGCCAGCTCACCAATCAGGACGGAGCAACCCCTCCACTTT.

The chain carries TRBV6-8 and TRBJ1-2; TRBD1 aligns across 9 bases. The germline V gene encodes CDR1 MNHGY and CDR2 SAAAGT. This CDR3 region has 13 residues. V shed 5 bases and J 2 bases; nucleotides not matched to a gene: 0. For the CDR3, the DNA is TGTGCCAGCAGTGGACAGGGGAACTATGGCTACACCTTC. Encoded protein: CASSGQGNYGYTF.

In this sample, this clone turned up a few times. The gene calls are TRBV12-5 and TRBJ2-1, with D unclear. V shed 0 bases and J shed 9 bases, with 6 bases lying between them. This CDR3 contains 12 residues. Germline V CDR1 and CDR2: LGHNT, FRNRAP. CDR3 bases: TGTGCTAGTGGTTTGGTACAATCTGAGCAGTTCTTC. Translated: CASGLVQSEQFF.

CDR3 nucleotides: TGTGCCAGCAGTCTAGGACAGGCGAGAACTAATGAAAAACTGTTTTTT. The encoded protein is CASSLGQARTNEKLFF. This rearrangement joins TRBV2 to TRBJ1-4; 7 nucleotides match TRBD1. The CDR3 has 16 residues. The V gene end was trimmed by 5 bases and the J gene end by 1 base; junction bases not matched to a gene: 7. CDR1 is SNHLY and CDR2 is FYNNEI in the germline V gene. Supplemented by reference TRBV2 and TRBJ1-4, the full variable domain reads EPEVTQTPSHQVTQMGQEVILRCVPISNHLYFYWYRQILGQKVEFLVSFYNNEISEKSEIFDDQFSVERPDGSNFTLKIRSTKLEDSAMYFCASSLGQARTNEKLFFGSGTQLSVL.

The chain uses TRBV5-1 and TRBJ2-2; the match to TRBD1 covers 8 bases. Trimming cost V 4 bases and J 7 bases; bases outside gene matches: 12. Germline V lookup: CDR1 SGHRS, CDR2 YFSETQ. The CDR3 runs to 16 residues. CDR3 nucleotide sequence: TGCGCCAGCAGCCCCAGGGGGCAAGCCACAATCGGGGAGCTGTTTTTT. Its translation: CASSPRGQATIGELFF.

The V and J genes are TRBV11-3 and TRBJ2-1, with TRBD2 identical over 8 bases. CDR1 is SGHNT and CDR2 is YENEEA in the germline V gene. This CDR3 contains 16 residues. Trimming removed 0 bases from V and 5 bases from J; junction bases left unmatched: 6. CDR3 nucleotide sequence: TGTGCCAGCAGCTTAGAGCTAGCGGGCGGGAACAATGAGCAGTTCTTC. It encodes CASSLELAGGNNEQFF.